A single sample gave rise to the 9 T cell receptor beta chains below, sequenced in a study of T cell responses to AZD1222 COVID-19 vaccine. TCRdb keeps only in-frame clones here, not all; method: immunoSEQ multiplex PCR. Of 98,000 or so clones in the sample, almost 90% were seen once. Sequenced here: peripheral blood, sampled 28 days after the second AZD1222 dose. These receptor sequences come from an adult who received the AZD1222 COVID-19 vaccine.

The rearrangement links TRBV24-1 to TRBJ2-5, with D hard to call. The V end lost 5 bases, the J end lost 7 bases, and 13 bases lay between the germline ends. Germline CDR1 KGHDR, CDR2 SFDVKD. The CDR3 loop spans 13 amino acids. CDR3 nucleotide sequence: TGTGCCACCAGTGGGTCCGGGCCCGGGACCCAGTACTTC. This codes for CATSGSGPGTQYF.

V gene TRBV27 combines with J gene TRBJ1-2; D not certain. This CDR3 has 14 residues. Trimming pared 2 bases from V and 7 bases from J, leaving 14 bases between. Per germline, CDR1 MNHEY and CDR2 SMNVEV (reference sequence). CDR3: CASSLTGTQRGYTF. The CDR3 coding sequence is TGTGCCAGCAGTTTAACTGGAACCCAACGTGGCTACACCTTC.

V usage is TRBV19 and J usage is TRBJ1-5, with no clear D. CDR1 LNHDA and CDR2 SQIVND come from the germline V gene (reference sequence). V gave up 3 bases and J gave up 0 bases, with 6 bases separating them. The CDR3 is 14 amino acids. For the CDR3, the DNA is TGTGCCAGTAGTATGATGAGTAGCAATCAGCCCCAGCATTTT. Translated, it gives CASSMMSSNQPQHF.

In this sample, this clone turned up a few times. The chain combines TRBV3-1 (or the pseudogene TRBV3-2) with TRBJ2-3, with unresolved D. The CDR3 has 14 amino acids. V shed 4 bases and J shed 4 bases, with 12 bases lying between them. The germline V gene encodes CDR1 LGHDT and CDR2 YNNKEL (reference sequence). The CDR3 DNA follows: TGTGCCAGCAGCCCCCCGGACCTATCAGATACGCAGTATTTT. This codes for CASSPPDLSDTQYF.

This clone turned up a few times. The rearrangement joins TRBV29-1 to TRBJ1-2, with TRBD1 matching 7 bases. Germline V gene data show CDR1 as SQVTM and CDR2 as ANQGSEA. The CDR3 is 12 amino acids. Unmatched junction bases numbered 11, after V lost 7 bases and J lost 9 bases. CDR3 sequence reads: CSALGTAYRYTF. Written as DNA, the CDR3 is TGCAGCGCCCTGGGGACAGCTTATCGCTACACCTTC.

The CDR3 is CATSDLSGTPKEYEQFF. The CDR3 coding sequence is TGTGCCACCAGTGATTTGTCAGGGACCCCCAAGGAATATGAGCAGTTCTTC. The V call is TRBV24-1, the J call TRBJ2-1; D is perhaps TRBD1 or TRBD2 (5 bases each). The germline V gene encodes CDR1 KGHDR and CDR2 SFDVKD. The CDR3 consists of 17 residues. V was shortened by 0 bases and J by 8 bases, with 19 bases between the two germline ends.

The J gene is TRBJ1-6, the V gene TRBV27; TRBD1 is a possible D gene (6 bases). CDR1 is MNHEY, CDR2 SMNVEV, per germline (reference sequence). The CDR3 has 19 amino acids. Trimming took off 5 bases at V and 2 bases at J, with 22 bases between the two ends. The CDR3 coding sequence is TGTGCCAGCAGTAAAGCCCAATTGGACAGAAAAACCTATAATTCACCCCTCCACTTT. This gives the protein CASSKAQLDRKTYNSPLHF.

The V gene is TRBV30, the J gene TRBJ2-1; 7 bases are a match to TRBD2. With 3 bases clipped from V and 7 bases from J, the junction kept 18 bases outside the gene matches. In germline, CDR1 is GTSNPN, CDR2 SVGIG (reference sequence). The CDR3 length is 17 residues. This chain's CDR3 is CAWRRGGAGVIWNEQFF. The CDR3 region has the DNA TGTGCCTGGAGAAGGGGTGGGGCGGGAGTAATCTGGAATGAGCAGTTCTTC. The entire variable domain, with the rest obtained from reference TRBV30 and TRBJ2-1, is as follows: SQTIHQWPATLVQPVGSPLSLECTVEGTSNPNLYWYRQAAGRGLQLLFYSVGIGQISSEVPQNLSASRPQDRQFILSSKKLLLSDSGFYLCAWRRGGAGVIWNEQFFGPGTRLTVL.

This clone has more than one count but fewer than ten. J is TRBJ1-5 and V is TRBV19; D call uncertain. V gave up 10 bases and J gave up 9 bases, with 22 bases separating them. This CDR3 spans 14 amino acids. From germline, CDR1 is LNHDA and CDR2 SQIVND (reference sequence). As DNA, the CDR3 is TGTGCCACTGCCCTGGAGCCGATCCGTATGCCCCAGCATTTT. Translated, it gives CATALEPIRMPQHF. Complete variable domain (other parts from reference TRBV19 and TRBJ1-5): DGGITQSPKYLFRKEGQNVTLSCEQNLNHDAMYWYRQDPGQGLRLIYYSQIVNDFQKGDIAEGYSVSREKKESFPLTVTSAQKNPTAFYLCATALEPIRMPQHFGDGTRLSIL.